A selection of T cell receptor beta chains follows, all from one sample in a study of molecular identifiers for immune sequencing clone quantification. TCRdb passed the PCR reads through MiXCR, listing each CDR3 protein once. The sample has tens of thousands of distinct CDR3 sequences; roughly a third are singletons. The specimen was naive CD8+ T cells from blood, with Jurkat cell RNA spiked in. These receptors all stem from a human donor in good health. Some libraries in this study had Jurkat cell RNA spiked in. Each CDR3 is given with its conserved first and last residue. D genes are given only for firm matches. Expanded clones are given a class, and other clones once, few, many or no size at all.

v_gene	j_gene	abundance	d_gene	CDR3aa	CDR3nt
TRBV4-3	TRBJ1-5	few	.	CASSQDSGDGQPQHF	TGCGCCAGCAGCCAAGATTCAGGGGATGGTCAGCCCCAGCATTTT
TRBV4-1	TRBJ2-7	many	TRBD2	CASSRSGAGGDEQYF	TGCGCCAGCAGCCGGTCAGGAGCGGGAGGAGACGAGCAGTACTTC
TRBV27	TRBJ1-5	few	.	CASSVGAYSNQPQHF	TGTGCCAGCAGTGTCGGGGCCTATAGCAATCAGCCCCAGCATTTT
TRBV4-1	TRBJ2-3	few	.	CASSQVPTLTDTQYF	TGCGCCAGCAGCCAAGTTCCTACCCTCACAGATACGCAGTATTTT
TRBV19	TRBJ2-3	.	.	CASSVWRSTDTQYF	TGTGCCAGTAGTGTGTGGAGGAGCACAGATACGCAGTATTTT
TRBV10-2	TRBJ1-5	.	.	CASSSGLYSNQPQHF	TGCGCCAGCAGTTCGGGACTCTATAGCAATCAGCCCCAGCATTTT
TRBV13	TRBJ1-1	.	.	CASREWGPEAFF	TGTGCCAGCAGGGAATGGGGACCTGAAGCTTTCTTT
TRBV27	TRBJ2-5	.	TRBD1	CASSLRGQLETQYF	TGTGCCAGCAGTTTAAGGGGGCAATTAGAGACCCAGTACTTC
TRBV28	TRBJ1-6	many	TRBD1	CASNDPGTAYNSPLHF	TGTGCCAGCAACGATCCCGGGACAGCTTATAATTCACCCCTCCACTTT
TRBV4-3	TRBJ2-5	.	.	CASSQDSGTQYF	TGCGCCAGCAGCCAAGATTCGGGGACCCAGTACTTC
TRBV24-1	TRBJ1-1	many	.	CATQGGTEAFF	TGTGCCACCCAGGGAGGCACTGAAGCTTTCTTT
TRBV20-1	TRBJ1-5	few	.	CSADGERGASNQPQHF	TGCAGTGCAGACGGCGAACGGGGGGCGAGCAATCAGCCCCAGCATTTT
TRBV4-1	TRBJ1-1	.	.	CASSQDLQGITEAFF	TGCGCCAGCAGCCAAGATCTACAGGGTATTACTGAAGCTTTCTTT